The present entry profiles one T cell receptor beta chain with its context. The target antigen is unknown. This sample stems from a study of T cell responses to AZD1222 COVID-19 vaccine. Study context: It was second doses at about 4 or about 12 weeks that were pooled. Overall study results and limits: Clonal diversity may have been underestimated in mostly white British donors.

Data came from immunoSEQ multiplex PCR; TCRdb stores just in-frame clones and leaves some out. The table includes roughly 100,000 clones, 84% detected once. The CDR3 has 16 amino acids. V lost 2 bases and J lost 4, with 14 bases in between. Looked up from germline, CDR1 is SGHNT and CDR2 is YENEEA. V is TRBV11-3 and J is TRBJ2-2; the D gene is possibly TRBD2 (6 bases). This receptor was identified in an adult in good health. The material sequenced was peripheral blood, taken on day 0 of AZD1222 vaccination. CDR3 sequence reads: CASSLFTSRGTGELFF. The CDR3 DNA follows: TGTGCCAGCAGCTTATTTACTAGCAGAGGCACCGGGGAGCTGTTTTTT.